These 32 T cell receptor beta chains share one sample of origin, sequenced in a study of blood T cell repertoires in COVID-19. Clones were read by immunoSEQ multiplex PCR, and TCRdb kept only the in-frame ones, dropping some. The data show around 23,000 clones, with 72% seen just once and 43% held by the top ten. What was sequenced was peripheral blood. These receptors were collected from a woman older than 75 with acute or convalescent COVID-19.

This clone was observed a few times. The V gene is TRBV15, the J gene TRBJ1-1, with 7 bases identical to TRBD1. Losses at the gene ends were 1 base for V and 0 bases for J; bases not matched to a gene: 5. The CDR3 consists of 16 residues. Germline CDR1 reads LNHNV; CDR2 reads YYDKDF (reference sequence). In DNA, the CDR3 is TGTGCCACCAGCAGAGGGCCAGGGGGAATGAACACTGAAGCTTTCTTT. The encoded protein is CATSRGPGGMNTEAFF.

V is TRBV14 and J is TRBJ1-4; D may be TRBD1 (6 bases). Trimming stripped 0 bases from V and 3 bases from J, with 8 bases between. The CDR3 loop spans 15 amino acids. From germline, CDR1 is SGHDN and CDR2 FVKESK. The DNA for the CDR3 is TGTGCCAGCAGCCAAGAGGGGGCGTCTAATGAAAAACTGTTTTTT. Translated, it gives CASSQEGASNEKLFF.

This chain uses TRBV27 with TRBJ1-6; 7 nucleotides align to TRBD1. The CDR3 loop spans 21 amino acids. The germline gives CDR1 MNHEY, CDR2 SMNVEV (reference sequence). J was trimmed by 0 bases and V by 7 bases; bases with no gene match: 21. The CDR3 region is CASTPYRIQGVIGSYNSPLHF. CDR3 DNA sequence: TGTGCCAGCACCCCTTACAGAATCCAGGGGGTGATTGGCTCCTATAATTCACCCCTCCACTTT.

The chain uses TRBV5-4 and TRBJ2-7; 7 bases agree with TRBD2. Germline loops: CDR1 SGHNT, CDR2 YYREEE (reference sequence). J was trimmed by 2 bases and V by 4 bases; bases with no gene match: 12. The CDR3 has 16 residues. This chain's CDR3 is CASSGGSGTTAYEQYF. As DNA, the CDR3 is TGTGCCAGCAGCGGAGGCTCCGGGACTACCGCCTACGAGCAGTACTTC.

The gene calls are TRBV10-3 and TRBJ2-3, with 10 bases aligning to TRBD2. The junction had 5 bases not matched to a gene; V was cut back by 5 bases and J by 0 bases. This CDR3 is built from 16 residues. The V gene's germline CDR1 is ENHRY and CDR2 SYGVKD. CDR3 protein: CAISHPTSGSTDTQYF. The CDR3 DNA follows: TGTGCCATCAGTCACCCGACTAGCGGGAGCACAGATACGCAGTATTTT.

CDR3 loop: CASSEARGVTQYF. The DNA of the CDR3 is TGTGCCAGCAGTGAAGCCAGAGGAGTGACCCAGTACTTC. The V call is TRBV6-1, the J call TRBJ2-5; D remains unclear. Germline values: CDR1 MNHNS, CDR2 SASEGT. The V gene lost 0 bases and the J gene lost 7 bases, with 9 bases spanning the gap. This CDR3 region has 13 residues.

This clone occurred a few times. The chain is built from TRBV30 and TRBJ2-7; 9 nucleotides match TRBD1. The V gene's germline CDR1 is GTSNPN and CDR2 SVGIG (reference sequence). The CDR3 length is 13 residues. Losses at the gene ends were 0 bases for V and 11 bases for J; bases not matched to a gene: 8. In DNA form, the CDR3 reads TGTGCCTGGAGTGTGTCGGACAGGGGCGAAGAGTACTTC. It codes for CAWSVSDRGEEYF.

The chain combines TRBV19 with TRBJ1-2; no definite D call. V shed 3 bases and J shed 0 bases, with 8 bases lying between them. Germline V CDR1 and CDR2: LNHDA, SQIVND (reference sequence). There are 14 residues in the CDR3. For the CDR3, the DNA is TGTGCCAGTAGTATTGGCTCGACTAACTATGGCTACACCTTC. Its translation: CASSIGSTNYGYTF.

This rearrangement joins TRBV5-1 to TRBJ2-7; possibly TRBD1 for D (6 bases). The CDR3 spans 14 residues. The V end was cut by 2 bases, the J end by 6 bases, with 15 bases between. Per germline, CDR1 SGHRS and CDR2 YFSETQ. Here the CDR3 reads CASSFDAGQTEQYF. In DNA, the CDR3 is TGCGCCAGCAGCTTTGATGCCGGACAGACCGAGCAGTACTTC.

V and J are TRBV9 and TRBJ2-2; a possible D gene is TRBD2 (6 bases). The CDR3 extends over 14 amino acids. The germline CDR1 and CDR2 sequences are SGDLS and YYNGEE. V lost 4 bases and J 7 bases, leaving 14 bases between the germline ends. CDR3 residues: CASSIRLEDGELFF. CDR3 DNA: TGTGCCAGCAGCATCCGACTAGAGGACGGGGAGCTGTTTTTT.

The sample holds many counts of this clone. The gene calls are TRBV14 and TRBJ2-2, with 7 bases aligning to TRBD1. The CDR3 is 15 amino acids. Germline V gene sequence: CDR1 SGHDN, CDR2 FVKESK. V shed 5 bases and J 4 bases; nucleotides not matched to a gene: 7. The chain's CDR3 is CASSTRQGSTGELFF. CDR3 DNA: TGTGCCAGCAGCACCCGACAGGGAAGCACCGGGGAGCTGTTTTTT. Based on the CDR3 plus reference TRBV14 and TRBJ2-2, the full variable domain is EAGVTQFPSHSVIEKGQTVTLRCDPISGHDNLYWYRRVMGKEIKFLLHFVKESKQDESGMPNNRFLAERTGGTYSTLKVQPAELEDSGVYFCASSTRQGSTGELFFGEGSRLTVL.

The chain employs TRBV9 and TRBJ2-1; 12 bases align to TRBD2. With 3 bases clipped from V and 8 bases from J, the junction kept 6 bases outside the gene matches. The CDR3 runs to 15 residues. CDR1 is SGDLS and CDR2 is YYNGEE in the germline V gene. The DNA for the CDR3 is TGTGCCAGCAGCGCCGGACTAGCGGGATTCGATGAGCAGTTCTTC. It specifies CASSAGLAGFDEQFF.

This clone was observed many times. The V call is TRBV14, the J call TRBJ1-2; D perhaps matches TRBD1 (6 bases). The CDR3 runs to 14 residues. Per the germline V gene, CDR1 is SGHDN and CDR2 is FVKESK. V was cut by 2 bases and J by 4 bases, with 11 bases left in between. The CDR3 here is CASSQRGAAYGYTF. The CDR3 region has the DNA TGTGCCAGCAGCCAACGGGGGGCGGCCTATGGCTACACCTTC.

J is TRBJ1-5 and V is TRBV28; D is unresolved. Germline-derived CDR1 and CDR2 are MDHEN and SYDVKM. The germline V and J ends were trimmed by 4 bases and 4 bases, with 5 bases remaining between them. The CDR3 spans 12 residues. In DNA, the CDR3 is TGTGCCAGCAGTTCCGCGAATCAGCCCCAGCATTTT. Its protein is CASSSANQPQHF.

The chain has TRBV9 and TRBJ2-1; 8 bases map to TRBD2. V was clipped by 4 bases and J by 8 bases; unmatched bases: 5. Germline V gives CDR1 SGDLS, CDR2 YYNGEE. This CDR3 spans 13 amino acids. CDR3 bases: TGTGCCAGCAGCCCTTTCGGGAGGGATGAGCAGTTCTTC. Translating gives CASSPFGRDEQFF.

The chain carries TRBV7-2 and TRBJ2-7; 7 positions agree with TRBD1. Germline-derived CDR1 and CDR2 are SGHTA and FQGNSA. The J segment lost 4 bases and the V segment lost 5 bases, leaving 5 bases of the junction unmatched. This CDR3 is 13 amino acids long. DNA for the CDR3: TGTGCCAGCAGCCGACAGGGCACTTACGAGCAGTACTTC. Protein: CASSRQGTYEQYF. Full variable domain (rest looked up from reference TRBV7-2 and TRBJ2-7): GAGVSQSPSNKVTEKGKDVELRCDPISGHTALYWYRQSLGQGLEFLIYFQGNSAPDKSGLPSDRFSAERTGGSVSTLTIQRTQQEDSAVYLCASSRQGTYEQYFGPGTRLTVT.

The chain links TRBV2 to TRBJ1-2; D perhaps matches TRBD1 (5 bases). The CDR3 runs to 17 residues. V lost 2 bases, J lost 0 bases, and 16 bases lay in between. CDR1 and CDR2 from the germline V gene are SNHLY and FYNNEI. CDR3 bases: TGTGCCAGCAGTGAAAGGATCAGGGAAACCACTAACTATGGCTACACCTTC. Translation: CASSERIRETTNYGYTF.

V is TRBV12-3 or TRBV12-4 and J is TRBJ2-2; possibly TRBD2 for D (5 bases). This CDR3 comprises 12 residues. The V and J ends lost 6 bases and 4 bases respectively, with 6 bases between them. The CDR3 is CASRLVTGELFF. In DNA, the CDR3 is TGTGCCAGCAGACTAGTCACCGGGGAGCTGTTTTTT.

This chain uses TRBV10-3 with TRBJ2-2; D perhaps matches TRBD2 (6 bases). The V gene lost 4 bases and the J gene lost 6 bases, with 12 bases spanning the gap. CDR1 and CDR2 (germline): ENHRY, SYGVKD. This CDR3 has 14 amino acids. This chain's CDR3 is CAISGTSIAGELFF. The CDR3 region has the DNA TGTGCCATCAGTGGAACTAGCATCGCCGGGGAGCTGTTTTTT.

This clone has only one observation. V and J are TRBV18 and TRBJ2-3; the D is unclear. With 6 bases removed from V and 3 bases from J, the gap between germline ends came to 13 bases. Germline CDR1 reads KGHSH; CDR2 reads LQKENI. The CDR3 is 14 amino acids. CDR3 sequence reads: CASSRPSVTDTQYF. The CDR3 DNA reads TGTGCCAGCTCCCGTCCGTCTGTTACAGATACGCAGTATTTT. Filled out from reference TRBV18 and TRBJ2-3, the complete variable domain reads NAGVMQNPRHLVRRRGQEARLRCSPMKGHSHVYWYRQLPEEGLKFMVYLQKENIIDESGMPKERFSAEFPKEGPSILRIQQVVRGDSAAYFCASSRPSVTDTQYFGPGTRLTVL.

This chain joins TRBV6-1 and TRBJ1-2; possible D gene TRBD1, 6 bases. The V end was cut by 1 base, the J end by 7 bases, with 10 bases between. This CDR3 region has 13 residues. Germline V CDR1 and CDR2: MNHNS, SASEGT. The CDR3 sequence is CASSEEQGSGYTF. CDR3 nucleotides: TGTGCCAGCAGTGAAGAACAGGGAAGTGGCTACACCTTC.

This clone has just a few counts. This chain links TRBV11-2 with TRBJ2-1; the match to TRBD2 covers 12 bases. The V gene's germline CDR1 is SGHAT and CDR2 FQNNGV. The CDR3 contains 17 residues. Trimming took 4 bases from V and 0 from J; bases not matched to a gene: 4. The CDR3 is CASSSGLAGSSYNEQFF. The CDR3 DNA follows: TGTGCCAGCAGCTCCGGACTAGCGGGAAGCTCCTACAATGAGCAGTTCTTC. Supplemented by reference TRBV11-2 and TRBJ2-1, the full variable domain reads EAGVAQSPRYKIIEKRQSVAFWCNPISGHATLYWYQQILGQGPKLLIQFQNNGVVDDSQLPKDRFSAERLKGVDSTLKIQPAKLEDSAVYLCASSSGLAGSSYNEQFFGPGTRLTVL.

The chain employs TRBV18 and TRBJ2-1, with 15 bases aligning to TRBD2. CDR3 length: 17 residues. CDR1 is KGHSH, CDR2 LQKENI, per germline. The V segment lost 3 bases and the J segment 7 bases; nucleotides outside the gene matches: 7. The CDR3 nucleotides are TGTGCCAGCTCACCTTTAAACGGACTAGCGGGGGGGAATGAGCAGTTCTTC. Its protein product is CASSPLNGLAGGNEQFF.

V and J are TRBV19 and TRBJ1-2; D possibly corresponds to TRBD1 (5 bases). Germline V lookup: CDR1 LNHDA, CDR2 SQIVND (reference sequence). Trimming stripped 5 bases from V and 3 bases from J, with 13 bases between. This CDR3 has 14 residues. CDR3 residues: CASSLGLGYYGYTF. The CDR3 DNA sequence: TGTGCCAGTAGTTTGGGACTGGGCTACTATGGCTACACCTTC.

The chain employs TRBV2 and TRBJ2-7; D gene ambiguous. Trimming removed 1 base from V and 2 bases from J, with 9 bases in between. CDR1 is SNHLY and CDR2 is FYNNEI in the germline V gene. This CDR3 contains 14 residues. CDR3 sequence reads: CASSEGRGPYEQYF. The CDR3 region has the DNA TGTGCCAGCAGTGAAGGCCGTGGCCCCTACGAGCAGTACTTC.

The chain couples TRBV6-5 to TRBJ1-1; 9 nucleotides align to TRBD1. With V trimmed by 5 bases and J by 1 base, 5 bases remained unmatched. The CDR3 is 15 amino acids. Germline loops: CDR1 MNHEY, CDR2 SVGAGI. The CDR3 here is CASSRTGAKNTEAFF. The CDR3 DNA follows: TGTGCCAGCAGTAGGACAGGGGCAAAGAACACTGAAGCTTTCTTT.

The chain uses TRBV7-9 and TRBJ2-3; D unclear. The V gene lost 0 bases and the J gene lost 2 bases, with 3 bases spanning the gap. The CDR3 has 13 amino acids. Germline CDR1 SEHNR, CDR2 FQNEAQ (reference sequence). CDR3 DNA: TGTGCCAGCAGCTTAGCCTACACAGATACGCAGTATTTT. Its protein product is CASSLAYTDTQYF.

DNA of the CDR3: TGCGCCAGCAGCTTGGGACAGGGTTACAACACTGAAGCTTTCTTT. Translation: CASSLGQGYNTEAFF. The rearrangement joins TRBV5-1 to TRBJ1-1; 7 nucleotides line up with TRBD1. V lost 0 bases, J lost 2 bases, and 4 bases stayed unmatched. The CDR3 consists of 15 residues. Germline values: CDR1 SGHRS, CDR2 YFSETQ. Together with reference TRBV5-1 and TRBJ1-1, the CDR3 gives the full variable domain: KAGVTQTPRYLIKTRGQQVTLSCSPISGHRSVSWYQQTPGQGLQFLFEYFSETQRNKGNFPGRFSGRQFSNSRSEMNVSTLELGDSALYLCASSLGQGYNTEAFFGQGTRLTVV.

This clone turned up a few times. The genes are TRBV6-5 and TRBJ2-1; D perhaps matches TRBD2 (5 bases). Trimming removed 7 bases from V and 2 bases from J, with 9 bases in between. Germline assignment: CDR1 MNHEY and CDR2 SVGAGI. This CDR3 contains 13 residues. The CDR3 loop is CASTTGTYNEQFF. DNA of the CDR3: TGTGCCAGCACTACGGGAACCTACAATGAGCAGTTCTTC.

This clone was counted at least ten times. The chain combines TRBV15 with TRBJ1-2, with D tentatively TRBD1 (5 bases). The germline V and J ends were trimmed by 0 bases and 6 bases, with 8 bases remaining between them. Germline V gene data show CDR1 as LNHNV and CDR2 as YYDKDF (reference sequence). This CDR3 region has 13 residues. The chain's CDR3 is CATSREEGDGYTF. The CDR3 DNA is TGTGCCACCAGCAGAGAGGAAGGGGATGGCTACACCTTC. The variable domain in full, completed from reference TRBV15 and TRBJ1-2, reads DAMVIQNPRYQVTQFGKPVTLSCSQTLNHNVMYWYQQKSSQAPKLLFHYYDKDFNNEADTPDNFQSRRPNTSFCFLDIRSPGLGDTAMYLCATSREEGDGYTFGSGTRLTVV.

In this sample, this clone turned up many times. The chain combines TRBV4-1 with TRBJ2-1; 7 bases agree with TRBD2. With 10 bases clipped from V and 4 bases from J, the junction kept 4 bases outside the gene matches. Germline CDR1 is MGHRA and CDR2 is YSYEKL. The CDR3 contains 12 residues. The CDR3, as DNA: TGCGCCACAACTAGCGTGTACAATGAGCAGTTCTTC. Protein product: CATTSVYNEQFF.

The genes are TRBV15 and TRBJ1-5; TRBD1 matches at 7 bases. Germline V CDR1 and CDR2: LNHNV, YYDKDF (reference sequence). The CDR3 sequence is 15 residues long. V gave up 1 base and J gave up 4 bases; unmatched junction bases: 4. The CDR3: CATSRARDRNQPQHF. Written as DNA, the CDR3 is TGTGCCACCAGCAGAGCCCGGGACAGAAATCAGCCCCAGCATTTT.